The next 12 T cell receptor beta chains were all read from a single sample in a study of blood T cells in healthy people across ages (dated by TCRdb to 2015 to 2017). The library relied on 5' RACE. Data came from an Illumina HiSeq 2500. A second roughly 7 to 12 cycle PCR used a sample-barcoded 5' primer and a J-beta primer mix. TCRdb trimmed the raw reads at Q25, called clones with MiXCR and kept productive beta chains. Rows are unified per CDR3 protein, each entry keeping the most common DNA and genes. This sample lists hundreds of thousands of distinct CDR3 sequences; around 50% were detected once. The top ten clones comprise approximately 12% of the sample. The sample taken for sequencing was blood. These receptors originate from a woman of 80 years or more in good health.

This chain links TRBV9 with TRBJ2-7; the match to TRBD1 covers 10 bases. The V gene end was trimmed by 3 bases and the J gene end by 7 bases; junction bases not matched to a gene: 10. Germline V gene data show CDR1 as SGDLS and CDR2 as YYNGEE. The CDR3 is 15 amino acids. CDR3 DNA sequence: TGTGCCAGCAGCGCCATAGGACAGGGGGTTGGAGAGCAGTACTTC. Amino acid sequence: CASSAIGQGVGEQYF.

The chain couples TRBV20-1 to TRBJ2-7; D is unresolved. The germline V and J ends were trimmed by 4 bases and 3 bases, with 7 bases remaining between them. The CDR3 has 11 residues. The germline gives CDR1 DFQATT, CDR2 SNEGSKA (reference sequence). The CDR3, as DNA: TGCAGTGCTATGGAAAGCTACGAGCAGTACTTC. Protein sequence: CSAMESYEQYF.

The chain carries TRBV29-1 and TRBJ2-5, with 8 positions matching TRBD1. Losses at the gene ends were 3 bases for V and 1 base for J; bases not matched to a gene: 4. Germline-derived CDR1 and CDR2 are SQVTM and ANQGSEA. This CDR3 spans 14 amino acids. CDR3 amino acids: CSVERDRGQETQYF. In DNA form, the CDR3 reads TGCAGCGTTGAGAGAGACAGGGGCCAAGAGACCCAGTACTTC.

The J gene is TRBJ2-3, the V gene TRBV12-3 or TRBV12-4; D not resolved. This CDR3 contains 14 residues. The V end lost 5 bases, the J end lost 4 bases, and 13 bases lay between the germline ends. The CDR3 sequence is CASSVTGVADTQYF. CDR3 nucleotides: TGTGCCAGCAGTGTAACGGGCGTGGCAGATACGCAGTATTTT.

This clonotype was detected only a few times. This rearrangement joins TRBV27 to TRBJ2-2; perhaps TRBD2 as D (5 bases). The CDR3 runs 13 residues. CDR1 and CDR2 (germline): MNHEY, SMNVEV (reference sequence). The V and J ends lost 5 bases and 6 bases respectively, with 10 bases between them. CDR3 coding DNA: TGTGCCAGCAGTGTACTAGGCCCCGGGGAGCTGTTTTTT. This encodes CASSVLGPGELFF.

This clonotype was picked up many times. The CDR3 region is CASRHPGGWLNTEAFF. The CDR3 coding sequence is TGTGCCAGCAGACACCCCGGAGGGTGGCTGAACACTGAAGCTTTCTTT. The rearrangement links TRBV6-6 to TRBJ1-1, with D uncertain. This CDR3 region has 16 residues. Germline CDR1 is MNHNY and CDR2 is SVGAGI (reference sequence). Trimming took off 6 bases at V and 0 bases at J, with 17 bases between the two ends.

With regard to this clonotype: A read error is likely, as this CDR3 ends without the conserved phenylalanine or tryptophan. The genes are TRBV12-3 or TRBV12-4 and TRBJ1-4, with 7 bases fitting TRBD1. The CDR3 runs 17 residues. V lost 7 bases and J lost 4; bases outside the gene matches: 15. CDR3 bases: TGTGCCAGCAAGGGGGGTATCCCGGGACAGTTTAATGAAAAACTGTTTCTT. It specifies CASKGGIPGQFNEKLFL.

This clonotype was counted once. The V call is TRBV20-1, the J call TRBJ2-7, with D perhaps matching TRBD1 (6 bases). Between the trimmed V and J ends, which lost 3 bases and 2 bases, there was a span of 17 bases. The germline V gene encodes CDR1 DFQATT and CDR2 SNEGSKA (reference sequence). CDR3 length equals 15 residues. The CDR3 nucleotides read TGCAGTGCTAGTACCTGGACAGACCAGGCCTACGAGCAGTACTTC. It translates to CSASTWTDQAYEQYF.

J is TRBJ1-5 and V is TRBV12-3 or TRBV12-4; possibly TRBD1 for D (6 bases). The CDR3 loop spans 14 amino acids. V lost 10 bases, J lost 3 bases, and 16 bases lay in between. CDR3 loop: CATLGGAPNQPQHF. The CDR3 DNA reads TGTGCCACTCTAGGGGGAGCGCCCAATCAGCCCCAGCATTTT.

The chain recombines TRBV29-1 with TRBJ1-1, with 8 bases identical to TRBD1. This CDR3 is built from 12 residues. Germline V CDR1 and CDR2: SQVTM, ANQGSEA. After removal of 7 bases from V and 11 bases from J, the junction contained 12 bases not matched to a gene. CDR3 in amino acids: CSAELDREMAFF. DNA for the CDR3: TGCAGCGCCGAACTGGACAGGGAAATGGCTTTCTTT. The variable domain in full, completed from reference TRBV29-1 and TRBJ1-1, reads SAVISQKPSRDICQRGTSLTIQCQVDSQVTMMFWYRQQPGQSLTLIATANQGSEATYESGFVIDKFPISRPNLTFSTLTVSNMSPEDSSIYLCSAELDREMAFFGQGTRLTVV.

This chain joins TRBV2 and TRBJ2-7; D is perhaps TRBD1 or TRBD2 (5 bases each). CDR3 length: 14 residues. Germline CDR1 and CDR2: SNHLY and FYNNEI. With 3 bases removed from V and 1 base from J, the gap between germline ends came to 10 bases. The CDR3 region has the DNA TGTGCCAGCAGTGAGGGGACGGGGTCCTACGAGCAGTACTTC. Translating it yields CASSEGTGSYEQYF.

This clonotype was detected only once. The chain couples TRBV7-9 to TRBJ2-3; D unresolved. V was clipped by 3 bases and J by 2 bases, with 12 bases between them. The CDR3 is made up of 15 amino acids. Germline CDR1 is SEHNR and CDR2 is FQNEAQ (reference sequence). The CDR3 bases are TGTGCCAGCAGCTTCCAGGAGACCCCCACAGATACGCAGTATTTT. It translates to CASSFQETPTDTQYF. Full variable domain (rest looked up from reference TRBV7-9 and TRBJ2-3): DTGVSQNPRHKITKRGQNVTFRCDPISEHNRLYWYRQTLGQGPEFLTYFQNEAQLEKSRLLSDRFSAERPKGSFSTLEIQRTEQGDSAMYLCASSFQETPTDTQYFGPGTRLTVL.